Below are 16 T cell receptor beta chains sequenced from a single sample in a study of T-cell memory formation after mild COVID-19. One entry per CDR3 protein results from TCRdb running MiXCR on the 5' RACE reads. The sample records more than 150,000 distinct CDR3 sequences, 11% being singletons. The sample consisted of PBMCs or a T cell subset sorted from them (not recorded which). These receptors originate from a young man who had mild COVID-19 (a few samples of this study predate the infection). Cell type and time point are not known.

This clonotype has a count of ten or more. The chain links TRBV20-1 to TRBJ2-3; no clear D. The CDR3 consists of 13 residues. The germline V gene encodes CDR1 DFQATT and CDR2 SNEGSKA (reference sequence). Deletions cut 0 bases from V and 2 bases from J, with 6 bases between. In DNA, the CDR3 is TGCAGTGCTAGAGAGGTGTACACAGATACGCAGTATTTT. As protein: CSAREVYTDTQYF.

This clonotype was recorded a few times. V is TRBV6-6 and J is TRBJ1-4, with TRBD1 matching 11 bases. Looked up from germline, CDR1 is MNHNY and CDR2 is SVGAGI (reference sequence). This CDR3 spans 14 amino acids. J gave up 7 bases and V 5 bases, and 3 bases lay outside the gene matches. CDR3 bases: TGTGCCAGCAGTACAGGGACAGGGGGTGAAAAACTGTTTTTT. It yields the protein CASSTGTGGEKLFF.

The chain uses TRBV20-1 and TRBJ2-1; 9 bases are shared with TRBD1. Germline V gene sequence: CDR1 DFQATT, CDR2 SNEGSKA (reference sequence). Germline trimming cut 4 bases from V and 8 bases from J; bases unmatched to any gene: 12. CDR3 length equals 15 residues. The CDR3 DNA reads TGCAGTGCTAACCTACCGGGACAGGGTATGGATGAGCAGTTCTTC. Protein sequence: CSANLPGQGMDEQFF.

This clonotype was found a few times. The V gene is TRBV4-1, the J gene TRBJ1-3; maybe TRBD1 (6 bases). The germline V gene encodes CDR1 MGHRA and CDR2 YSYEKL. With 4 bases removed from V and 2 bases from J, the gap between germline ends came to 12 bases. The CDR3 length is 15 residues. The CDR3 nucleotides read TGCGCCAGCAGCCCCGGGACATACGCTGGAAACACCATATATTTT. This gives the protein CASSPGTYAGNTIYF.

The chain couples TRBV5-1 to TRBJ2-5; 8 bases are shared with TRBD2. Looked up from germline, CDR1 is SGHRS and CDR2 is YFSETQ. The CDR3 sequence is 15 residues long. V gave up 3 bases and J gave up 4 bases; unmatched junction bases: 8. The CDR3 loop reads CASSSNGGGRETQYF. Here the CDR3 DNA reads TGCGCCAGCAGCTCCAACGGGGGGGGCCGAGAGACCCAGTACTTC.

In its sample, this clonotype was seen a few times. V usage is TRBV7-2 and J usage is TRBJ2-5; D gene unclear. Trimming stripped 7 bases from V and 5 bases from J, with 14 bases between. Germline lookup yields CDR1 SGHTA and CDR2 FQGNSA. The CDR3 has 13 residues. The CDR3 spells CASNPRPEETQYF. For the CDR3, the DNA is TGTGCCAGCAACCCGCGGCCAGAGGAGACCCAGTACTTC. The full variable domain, in which reference TRBV7-2 and TRBJ2-5 provide the parts outside the CDR3, is GAGVSQSPSNKVTEKGKDVELRCDPISGHTALYWYRQSLGQGLEFLIYFQGNSAPDKSGLPSDRFSAERTGGSVSTLTIQRTQQEDSAVYLCASNPRPEETQYFGPGTRLLVL.

The V and J genes are TRBV9 and TRBJ1-1; D may be TRBD1 (6 bases). The germline V gene has CDR1 SGDLS and CDR2 YYNGEE. Trimming left V 4 bases short and J 7 bases short, with 14 bases between. The CDR3 runs 13 residues. The CDR3 sequence is CASSPYPQGEAFF. The CDR3 DNA reads as TGTGCCAGCAGCCCCTACCCACAGGGTGAAGCTTTCTTT.

At least ten counts were recorded for this clonotype. The CDR3 reads CASSESRGASYEQYF. The CDR3 DNA reads as TGCGCCAGCAGTGAGTCCAGGGGGGCCTCCTACGAGCAGTACTTC. The chain links TRBV10-2 to TRBJ2-7; perhaps TRBD1 as D (7 bases). With 0 bases removed from V and 0 bases from J, the gap between germline ends came to 9 bases. The CDR3 covers 15 residues. Germline V gives CDR1 WSHSY, CDR2 SAAADI.

This clonotype was seen ten or more times. This rearrangement joins TRBV15 to TRBJ2-5; D call uncertain. The V gene's germline CDR1 is LNHNV and CDR2 YYDKDF (reference sequence). Trimming shortened V by 0 bases and J by 3 bases, and 8 bases separated the two germline ends. CDR3 length: 14 amino acids. The CDR3 nucleotides are TGTGCCACCAGCAGAGACGCATCTAAAGAGACCCAGTACTTC. Protein product: CATSRDASKETQYF.

This clonotype was counted a few times. This chain uses TRBV4-1 with TRBJ2-3; possibly TRBD2 for D (6 bases). Germline CDR1 and CDR2: MGHRA and YSYEKL. CDR3 size: 16 residues. Trimming removed 4 bases at V and 1 base at J, with 15 bases between. The CDR3 DNA is TGCGCCAGCAGCCCTTATGGACTAACAGGCACAGATACGCAGTATTTT. It yields the protein CASSPYGLTGTDTQYF.

This clonotype was picked up a small number of times. V usage is TRBV6-1 and J usage is TRBJ1-2, with 9 bases lining up with TRBD1. V was clipped by 6 bases and J by 8 bases; unmatched bases: 7. Germline assignment: CDR1 MNHNS and CDR2 SASEGT. This CDR3 contains 13 residues. This CDR3 reads CASSHTGGNGYTF. CDR3 nucleotides: TGTGCCAGCAGCCACACAGGGGGCAACGGCTACACCTTC.

This clonotype has only a few counts. V usage is TRBV29-1 and J usage is TRBJ1-1; D not resolved. Germline CDR1 SQVTM, CDR2 ANQGSEA. V lost 5 bases and J lost 0, with 4 bases in between. The CDR3 consists of 11 residues. CDR3 amino acids: CSVHMNTEAFF. The CDR3 nucleotides read TGCAGCGTTCACATGAACACTGAAGCTTTCTTT.

The chain employs TRBV9 and TRBJ2-1; D may be TRBD2 (6 bases). V was trimmed by 5 bases and J by 2 bases, leaving 14 bases between them. The CDR3 has 15 amino acids. CDR1 SGDLS and CDR2 YYNGEE come from the germline V gene. This CDR3 reads CASSVTGEPYNEQFF. The CDR3 DNA follows: TGTGCCAGCAGTGTCACGGGGGAACCCTACAATGAGCAGTTCTTC.

This clonotype occurred many times. The gene calls are TRBV7-2 and TRBJ2-7; D possibly matches TRBD1 or TRBD2 (5 bases each). The V and J ends lost 4 bases and 6 bases respectively, with 16 bases between them. Germline CDR1 SGHTA, CDR2 FQGNSA. The CDR3 is made up of 14 amino acids. The DNA of the CDR3 is TGTGCCAGCAGCTCGCACCCTATTGGGGGCGAGCAGTACTTC. The encoded protein is CASSSHPIGGEQYF. Using reference TRBV7-2 and TRBJ2-7 for the parts outside the CDR3, the full variable domain is GAGVSQSPSNKVTEKGKDVELRCDPISGHTALYWYRQSLGQGLEFLIYFQGNSAPDKSGLPSDRFSAERTGGSVSTLTIQRTQQEDSAVYLCASSSHPIGGEQYFGPGTRLTVT.

This rearrangement joins TRBV7-2 to TRBJ2-3; unclear D gene. In germline, CDR1 is SGHTA, CDR2 FQGNSA. Deletions cut 2 bases from V and 1 base from J, with 13 bases between. This CDR3 contains 16 residues. Written as DNA, the CDR3 is TGTGCCAGCAGCTTACGTTACGACGTTCGCACAGATACGCAGTATTTT. The encoded protein is CASSLRYDVRTDTQYF.

This clonotype was seen more than once but under ten times. The V call is TRBV5-1, the J call TRBJ2-3; D is uncertain. The CDR3 has 14 residues. V lost 4 bases and J lost 0, with 9 bases in between. The V gene's germline CDR1 is SGHRS and CDR2 YFSETQ. The CDR3: CASSGAKSTDTQYF. CDR3 in DNA: TGCGCCAGCAGCGGAGCGAAAAGCACAGATACGCAGTATTTT.